The 8 T cell receptor beta chains below come from one sample, sequenced in a study of T-cell reconstitution after alpha-beta-depleted transplantation in children. Preparation of the TCRbeta library involved a method that used unique molecular identifiers. TCRdb ran MiXCR on the PCR reads and lists one entry per CDR3 protein. The sample has about 440,000 distinct CDR3 sequences, around two fifths seen once. The material sequenced was PBMCs, taken before TCRalphabeta/CD19-depleted stem cell transplant. Receptor source: a girl aged 2-9 years with aplastic anemia, due to receive a stem cell transplant.

J is TRBJ2-1 and V is TRBV29-1; 9 bases agree with TRBD1. There are 15 residues in the CDR3. Germline assignment: CDR1 SQVTM and CDR2 ANQGSEA. Germline trimming cut 7 bases from V and 5 bases from J; bases unmatched to any gene: 12. This CDR3 reads CSARSTTGGHNEQFF. In nucleotides, the CDR3 is TGCAGCGCTCGATCGACGACAGGGGGTCACAATGAGCAGTTCTTC.

This clonotype was observed a few times. Here the CDR3 reads CASSRVMGGRATDTQYF. The CDR3 DNA is TGTGCCAGCAGCCGAGTTATGGGCGGGAGGGCCACAGATACGCAGTATTTT. This sequence joins TRBV3-1 and TRBJ2-3; 9 bases fit TRBD2. V shed 4 bases and J 2 bases; nucleotides not matched to a gene: 10. This CDR3 spans 17 amino acids. Germline CDR1 LGHDT, CDR2 YNNKEL (reference sequence).

This clonotype was seen many times. The V call is TRBV28, the J call TRBJ2-7; 7 bases match TRBD1. The junction had 5 bases not matched to a gene; V was cut back by 9 bases and J by 3 bases. The CDR3 extends over 12 amino acids. Germline CDR1 and CDR2: MDHEN and SYDVKM. The CDR3 sequence is CASSTGYYEQYF. The DNA of the CDR3 is TGTGCCAGTTCGACAGGGTACTACGAGCAGTACTTC.

The chain has TRBV12-3 or TRBV12-4 and TRBJ1-1; possible D gene TRBD1, 5 bases. The CDR3 has 15 residues. Trimming removed 2 bases at V and 1 base at J, with 11 bases between. This chain's CDR3 is CASSLWGVTNTEAFF. CDR3 bases: TGTGCCAGCAGTTTATGGGGGGTTACGAACACTGAAGCTTTCTTT.

This rearrangement joins TRBV20-1 to TRBJ2-7, with 9 bases aligning to TRBD2. The CDR3 has 13 amino acids. Trimming cost V 5 bases and J 6 bases; bases outside gene matches: 8. From germline, CDR1 is DFQATT and CDR2 SNEGSKA (reference sequence). CDR3 bases: TGCAGTGCTGTAAGCGGGGGGCCCCTCGAGCAGTACTTC. It translates to CSAVSGGPLEQYF.

V and J are TRBV5-1 and TRBJ2-3; D is perhaps TRBD2 (5 bases). The germline V and J ends were trimmed by 8 bases and 1 base, with 11 bases remaining between them. From germline, CDR1 is SGHRS and CDR2 YFSETQ. This CDR3 region has 13 residues. The chain's CDR3 is CARTPGGTDTQYF. The CDR3 DNA sequence: TGCGCCAGAACCCCCGGGGGCACAGATACGCAGTATTTT.

This clonotype was detected many times. The germline gene is not matched at one end of the junction; a read error may be the cause. The chain uses TRBV5-1 and TRBJ2-3; 7 bases match TRBD1. CDR1 is SGHRS, CDR2 YFSETQ, per germline. This CDR3 has 14 amino acids. CDR3 residues: CASSPGTDTDTQYF. As DNA, the CDR3 is TGTGCCAGCAGCCCCGGGACAGACACAGATACGCAGTATTTT. Supplemented by reference TRBV5-1 and TRBJ2-3, the full variable domain reads KAGVTQTPRYLIKTRGQQVTLSCSPISGHRSVSWYQQTPGQGLQFLFEYFSETQRNKGNFPGRFSGRQFSNSRSEMNVSTLELGDSALYLCASSPGTDTDTQYFGPGTRLTVL.

V gene TRBV12-3 or TRBV12-4 combines with J gene TRBJ2-3; 15 bases agree with TRBD2. This CDR3 has 16 amino acids. The trim removed 6 bases at V and 5 bases at J, leaving 6 bases unmatched. For the CDR3, the DNA is TGTGCCAGCAGCATGGGACTAGCGGGAGGAAGAGATACGCAGTATTTT. Translating it yields CASSMGLAGGRDTQYF.